One sample yielded the 27 T cell receptor beta chains listed below, sequenced in a study of identical twins. From the 5' RACE reads, TCRdb called clonotypes with MiXCR, one entry per CDR3 protein. Here the sample spans hundreds of thousands of distinct CDR3 sequences, 8.6% being singletons. The data also belong to a second study, concerning yellow fever vaccine responses in identical twins.

Sequencing was performed on PBMCs. The receptors come from a woman aged 18 to 35 in good health.

This clonotype has ten or more counts. The V and J genes are TRBV7-9 and TRBJ2-3; D possibly matches TRBD1 or TRBD2 (6 bases each). The CDR3 length is 17 residues. Trimming removed 7 bases at V and 0 bases at J, with 20 bases between. Germline V lookup: CDR1 SEHNR, CDR2 FQNEAQ (reference sequence). The CDR3 DNA sequence: TGTGCCAGCACCATTACCGGAGGGGGGACTAGCACAGATACGCAGTATTTT. Protein sequence: CASTITGGGTSTDTQYF.

This chain joins TRBV29-1 and TRBJ1-6; TRBD1 is a possible D gene (5 bases). The germline gives CDR1 SQVTM, CDR2 ANQGSEA. CDR3 length equals 14 residues. V shed 6 bases and J shed 4 bases, with 13 bases lying between them. The DNA of the CDR3 is TGCAGCGTCTCCCCGGGGCTGTATAATTCACCCCTCCACTTT. Translating gives CSVSPGLYNSPLHF.

This clonotype was detected only a few times. V is TRBV5-1 and J is TRBJ2-5; D may match TRBD1 or TRBD2 (5 bases each). The CDR3 spans 14 residues. The V end was cut by 1 base, the J end by 2 bases, with 9 bases between. Germline V CDR1 and CDR2: SGHRS, YFSETQ. CDR3 loop: CASSLMGDQETQYF. The DNA of the CDR3 is TGCGCCAGCAGCTTGATGGGGGATCAAGAGACCCAGTACTTC.

J is TRBJ2-1 and V is TRBV30; TRBD2 might be the D (6 bases). V was cut by 1 base and J by 0 bases, with 19 bases left in between. Germline V gene data show CDR1 as GTSNPN and CDR2 as SVGIG (reference sequence). The CDR3 covers 18 residues. CDR3 loop: CAWSATRDFLSSYNEQFF. CDR3 in DNA: TGTGCCTGGAGTGCCACTAGGGACTTCCTAAGCTCCTACAATGAGCAGTTCTTC.

The chain uses TRBV7-2 and TRBJ2-3; D unclear. The CDR3 sequence is 14 residues long. The germline V gene encodes CDR1 SGHTA and CDR2 FQGNSA. The ends were cut back, 0 bases at V and 6 bases at J, with 10 bases in the middle. CDR3 nucleotides: TGTGCCAGCAGCTTAGCAGGTCCCTTGGATACGCAGTATTTT. Its translation: CASSLAGPLDTQYF.

This clonotype was observed at least ten times. The chain carries TRBV29-1 and TRBJ1-5; possible D gene TRBD1, 5 bases. With 6 bases removed from V and 3 bases from J, the gap between germline ends came to 9 bases. CDR1 and CDR2 from the germline V gene are SQVTM and ANQGSEA. The CDR3 sequence is 12 residues long. CDR3 sequence: CSVGGANQPQHF. The CDR3 region has the DNA TGCAGCGTCGGCGGGGCCAATCAGCCCCAGCATTTT.

V is TRBV7-9 and J is TRBJ2-5, with D possibly TRBD2 on 6 matching bases. Germline V gene sequence: CDR1 SEHNR, CDR2 FQNEAQ (reference sequence). The ends were cut back, 1 base at V and 5 bases at J, with 14 bases in the middle. CDR3 length: 15 residues. The CDR3 region has the DNA TGTGCCAGCAGCTTAGGGACTAAATCGGGGGAGACCCAGTACTTC. Translated: CASSLGTKSGETQYF.

The V call is TRBV20-1, the J call TRBJ2-7; 7 positions match TRBD1. CDR1 and CDR2 (germline): DFQATT, SNEGSKA (reference sequence). This CDR3 is 15 amino acids long. V lost 3 bases to trimming and J lost 2 bases; unmatched junction nucleotides: 10. The CDR3 region has the DNA TGCAGTGCTAGCGGGACAGACTCACCTCCCTACGAGCAGTACTTC. Its protein product is CSASGTDSPPYEQYF.

A word on this clonotype: A much larger clone differs from this one at a single base, so this may be a read error. This chain links TRBV9 with TRBJ2-3; TRBD2 matches at 12 bases. CDR3 size: 14 residues. Trimming removed 0 bases from V and 7 bases from J; junction bases left unmatched: 0. Germline V gene data show CDR1 as SGDLS and CDR2 as YYNGEE. CDR3 region: CASSVGTSGNTQYF. CDR3 bases: TGTGCCAGCAGCGTAGGGACTAGCGGGAATACGCAGTATTTT.

This clonotype was seen just once. A read error may produce the germline difference seen at one junction end. This sequence joins TRBV12-3 or TRBV12-4 and TRBJ2-1; the D call may be TRBD1 or TRBD2 (5 bases each). This CDR3 has 15 amino acids. CDR3 loop: CASRSGAGSCNEQFF. Written as DNA, the CDR3 is TGTGCCAGCAGATCCGGGGCAGGCTCCTGCAATGAGCAGTTCTTC.

This clonotype has only a few counts. The J gene is TRBJ2-7, the V gene TRBV4-3, with D maybe TRBD1 (6 bases). The CDR3 sequence is 15 residues long. V lost 0 bases and J 6 bases, leaving 15 bases between the germline ends. Germline CDR1 is LGHNA and CDR2 is YSLEER. CDR3 nucleotides: TGCGCCAGCAGCCAAGATCTAAACAGGGCCACCGAGCAGTACTTC. Protein: CASSQDLNRATEQYF.

This clonotype was counted between two and nine times. The CDR3 sequence is CASRSLPTRAGGRVEQFF. DNA for the CDR3: TGTGCCAGCCGATCACTCCCTACTCGGGCGGGAGGCAGGGTAGAGCAGTTCTTC. The chain carries TRBV7-8 and TRBJ2-1; 8 bases are a match to TRBD2. The CDR3 covers 18 residues. The germline gives CDR1 SGHVS, CDR2 FQNEAQ. V dropped 8 bases and J dropped 10; count of bases not matched to a gene: 25.

This clonotype has a count of ten or more. The CDR3 DNA is TGCGCCAGCAGCCAAGATTTGAGCGGGGTAACCTACGAGCAGTACTTC. This translates into CASSQDLSGVTYEQYF. This chain connects TRBV4-3 to TRBJ2-7, with 7 bases fitting TRBD2. Trimming cost V 0 bases and J 2 bases; bases outside gene matches: 7. The CDR3 has 16 amino acids. In germline, CDR1 is LGHNA, CDR2 YSLEER.

The CDR3 DNA reads TGTGCCACCAGCTCCGACTACACAGATACGCAGTATTTT. Translating it yields CATSSDYTDTQYF. The V gene is TRBV24-1, the J gene TRBJ2-3, with D possibly matching TRBD2 (5 bases). The CDR3 sequence is 13 residues long. The V and J ends lost 7 bases and 2 bases respectively, with 9 bases between them. Germline lookup yields CDR1 KGHDR and CDR2 SFDVKD.

This clonotype appeared a few times. V gene TRBV12-3 or TRBV12-4 combines with J gene TRBJ1-1, with no clear D. V lost 6 bases and J lost 1, with 12 bases in between. The CDR3 runs 14 residues. CDR3 region: CASSPSQPNTEAFF. The CDR3, as DNA: TGTGCCAGCAGCCCCTCTCAACCGAACACTGAAGCTTTCTTT.

This chain links TRBV12-3 or TRBV12-4 with TRBJ2-1; 8 bases are a match to TRBD1. After removal of 6 bases from V and 5 bases from J, the junction contained 9 bases not matched to a gene. The CDR3 has 15 amino acids. For the CDR3, the DNA is TGTGCCAGCAGAAAAGGACAGGGAGGACACAATGAGCAGTTCTTC. Translation: CASRKGQGGHNEQFF.

The chain couples TRBV7-3 to TRBJ2-2; D unclear. This CDR3 is 16 amino acids long. Germline V gives CDR1 SGHTA, CDR2 FQGTGA. V lost 1 base to trimming and J lost 0 bases, with 9 bases between them. The CDR3 DNA is TGTGCCAGCAGCTTAAGTTGGAGTACGAACACCGGGGAGCTGTTTTTT. This translates into CASSLSWSTNTGELFF.

This clonotype was observed a handful of times. The chain combines TRBV15 with TRBJ2-7; D possibly corresponds to TRBD1 (5 bases). The germline V gene has CDR1 LNHNV and CDR2 YYDKDF (reference sequence). Trimming removed 1 base from V and 1 base from J, with 17 bases in between. The CDR3 has 17 amino acids. The CDR3: CATSRGTTVSLSYEQYF. The CDR3 DNA reads TGTGCCACCAGCAGAGGGACAACAGTGTCGCTTTCCTACGAGCAGTACTTC.

There are a few counts of this clonotype. CDR3 sequence (DNA): TGCAGTGCTAGAGGAGGGACTTGGGACGAGCAGTACTTC. Translated: CSARGGTWDEQYF. This chain uses TRBV20-1 with TRBJ2-7; perhaps TRBD2 as D (6 bases). Trimming took 1 base from V and 5 from J, leaving 12 bases between them. Germline lookup yields CDR1 DFQATT and CDR2 SNEGSKA (reference sequence). The CDR3 loop spans 13 amino acids.

This clonotype was seen repeatedly, ten times or more. J is TRBJ2-7 and V is TRBV28; 9 positions agree with TRBD1. The CDR3 is 15 residues long. V shed 7 bases, J shed 3 bases, and the junction held 10 bases outside the gene matches. Germline V gene data show CDR1 as MDHEN and CDR2 as SYDVKM. CDR3 protein: CASTQWGQGGYEQYF. In nucleotides, the CDR3 is TGTGCCAGCACACAATGGGGACAGGGAGGCTACGAGCAGTACTTC.

The CDR3 region has the DNA TGTGCCAGCCCTAGGGACAGGGGAGACCTCAATGAGCAGTTCTTC. This codes for CASPRDRGDLNEQFF. The chain recombines TRBV5-5 with TRBJ2-1; 10 bases align to TRBD1. CDR1 SGHKS and CDR2 YYEKEE come from the germline V gene (reference sequence). V shed 7 bases and J 6 bases; nucleotides not matched to a gene: 10. The CDR3 covers 15 residues.

The chain recombines TRBV28 with TRBJ2-3, with TRBD2 identical over 13 bases. CDR1 MDHEN and CDR2 SYDVKM come from the germline V gene. Germline trimming cut 6 bases from V and 5 bases from J; bases unmatched to any gene: 5. The CDR3 runs to 15 residues. CDR3 amino acids: CASSPGLAGKDTQYF. CDR3 bases: TGTGCCAGCAGCCCGGGACTAGCGGGGAAAGATACGCAGTATTTT.

This clonotype was observed a few times. The chain is built from TRBV5-6 and TRBJ2-5, with TRBD2 matching 9 bases. J was trimmed by 14 bases and V by 1 base; bases with no gene match: 9. Germline V gives CDR1 SGHDT, CDR2 YYEEEE. The CDR3 is 13 amino acids. The CDR3 DNA is TGTGCCAGCAGCTTGACGGTAGCGGGGGTCCTTTACTTC. As protein: CASSLTVAGVLYF.

The rearrangement uses TRBV7-2 and TRBJ2-7; TRBD1 aligns across 8 bases. Trimming cost V 4 bases and J 6 bases; bases outside gene matches: 11. This CDR3 region has 15 residues. The germline V gene has CDR1 SGHTA and CDR2 FQGNSA. In DNA form, the CDR3 reads TGTGCCAGCAGCTCAGGAGGACAGGGAGGAGGCGAGCAGTACTTC. It yields the protein CASSSGGQGGGEQYF.

V is TRBV28 and J is TRBJ2-3; 10 bases match TRBD2. Losses at the gene ends were 6 bases for V and 2 bases for J; bases not matched to a gene: 2. The CDR3 has 14 residues. Germline V gives CDR1 MDHEN, CDR2 SYDVKM. For the CDR3, the DNA is TGTGCCAGCAGAAGCGGGAGGGACACAGATACGCAGTATTTT. Amino acids: CASRSGRDTDTQYF.

This clonotype was seen more than once but under ten times. V gene TRBV7-9 combines with J gene TRBJ2-4; tentatively, D is TRBD1 (6 bases). The CDR3 runs to 17 residues. With 1 base removed from V and 0 bases from J, the gap between germline ends came to 13 bases. Germline lookup yields CDR1 SEHNR and CDR2 FQNEAQ (reference sequence). The CDR3 sequence: CASSLGLGALAKNIQYF. The CDR3 region has the DNA TGTGCCAGCAGCTTAGGGTTGGGGGCTCTAGCCAAAAACATTCAGTACTTC.

This clonotype has a handful of counts. The chain carries TRBV15 and TRBJ2-2; perhaps TRBD2 as D (6 bases). V gave up 8 bases and J gave up 3 bases, with 19 bases separating them. There are 16 residues in the CDR3. Germline V gene data show CDR1 as LNHNV and CDR2 as YYDKDF (reference sequence). The CDR3 reads CATVAGGKWDTGELFF. CDR3 DNA: TGTGCCACCGTCGCGGGCGGGAAATGGGACACCGGGGAGCTGTTTTTT.